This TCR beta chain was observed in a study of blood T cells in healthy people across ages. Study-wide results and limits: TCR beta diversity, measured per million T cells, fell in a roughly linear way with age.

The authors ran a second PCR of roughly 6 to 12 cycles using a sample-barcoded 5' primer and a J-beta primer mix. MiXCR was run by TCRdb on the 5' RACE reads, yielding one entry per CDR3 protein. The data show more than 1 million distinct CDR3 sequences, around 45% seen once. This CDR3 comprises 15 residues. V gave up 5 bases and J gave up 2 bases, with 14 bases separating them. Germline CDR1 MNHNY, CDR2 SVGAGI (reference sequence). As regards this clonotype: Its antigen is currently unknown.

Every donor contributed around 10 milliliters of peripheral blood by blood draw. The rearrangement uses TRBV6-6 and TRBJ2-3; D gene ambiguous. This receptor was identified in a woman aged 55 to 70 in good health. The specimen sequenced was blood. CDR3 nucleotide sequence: TGTGCCAGCAGTGGTTCCGATACAAACACAGATACGCAGTATTTT. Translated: CASSGSDTNTDTQYF.